Listed below are T cell receptor beta chains from one sample, sequenced in a study of graft-versus-host responses after intestinal transplantation. Data came from immunoSEQ multiplex PCR; TCRdb stores just in-frame clones and leaves some out. The repertoire holds around 78,000 clones, with roughly 84% as singletons. What these receptors recognize is not known. Sequencing was performed on unstimulated CD8+ T cells sorted from spleen or lymph node cells, taken before transplant. All receptors derive from a human donor who was the organ donor for an intestinal transplant. Both conserved end residues are part of each CDR3. The D gene is left open where the match is weak. Part of the rows lack a size; the others show once, few, many or a class for expanded clones.

size	V	D	J	CDR3	DNA
.	TRBV7-3	.	TRBJ1-2	CASSSHPGAGYTF	TGTGCTAGCAGCTCCCATCCTGGGGCAGGCTACACCTTC
.	TRBV21-1	.	TRBJ1-6	CASSNRTLGGSSYNSPLHF	TGTGCCAGCAGCAATAGGACTTTGGGGGGGAGCTCCTATAATTCACCCCTCCACTTT
few	TRBV6-4	.	TRBJ1-1	CASSEAIYTEAFF	TGTGCCAGCAGTGAGGCCATTTACACTGAAGCTTTCTTT
.	TRBV28	TRBD1	TRBJ2-3	CASSPLGQGVNTDTQYF	TGTGCCAGCAGTCCCCTCGGACAGGGGGTGAACACAGATACGCAGTATTTT
.	TRBV5-4	.	TRBJ1-1	CASSFPAGGTEAFF	TGTGCCAGCAGTTTCCCGGCCGGGGGCACTGAAGCTTTCTTT
.	TRBV4-2	TRBD2	TRBJ2-3	CASSEDGLAGIADTQYF	TGTGCCAGCAGCGAAGACGGTCTAGCGGGGATTGCAGATACGCAGTATTTT
.	TRBV6-4	TRBD2	TRBJ2-3	CASSKGLDTDTQYF	TGTGCCAGCAGTAAGGGACTAGACACAGATACGCAGTATTTT
few	TRBV28	.	TRBJ1-3	CASSFAVFSGNTIYF	TGTGCCAGCAGTTTTGCCGTATTCTCTGGAAACACCATATATTTT
.	TRBV6-1	.	TRBJ1-1	CASSEARVAEAFF	TGTGCCAGCAGTGAAGCGAGGGTAGCTGAAGCTTTCTTT
.	TRBV6-6	.	TRBJ1-5	CASKLSANNQPQHF	TGTGCCAGCAAACTCAGCGCGAATAATCAGCCCCAGCATTTT
once	TRBV5-5	.	TRBJ1-3	CASLPWPAGNTIYF	TGTGCCAGTCTTCCATGGCCAGCTGGAAACACCATATATTTT
.	TRBV19	.	TRBJ2-2	CASSIGPRHTGELFF	TGTGCCAGTAGTATCGGTCCTAGGCACACCGGGGAGCTGTTTTTT
.	TRBV7-8	TRBD2	TRBJ2-7	CASSLTSGGAPLSYEQYF	TGTGCCAGCAGCTTAACTAGCGGGGGGGCCCCCTTGTCCTACGAGCAGTACTTC
.	TRBV9	.	TRBJ2-2	CASSVVGAFGGELFF	TGTGCCAGCAGCGTAGTAGGGGCCTTTGGCGGGGAGCTGTTTTTT
.	TRBV11-2	.	TRBJ1-2	CASSLGPSGYTF	TGTGCCAGCAGCTTAGGGCCGAGTGGCTACACCTTC
.	TRBV27	.	TRBJ1-5	CASGGVDSNQPQHF	TGTGCCAGCGGGGGGGTTGATAGCAATCAGCCCCAGCATTTT
once	TRBV6-6	.	TRBJ2-5	CASSPEPGRETQYF	TGTGCCAGCAGTCCCGAACCCGGACGGGAGACCCAGTACTTC
.	TRBV6-5	TRBD1	TRBJ1-5	CASQGDQPQHF	TGTGCCAGCCAGGGGGATCAGCCCCAGCATTTT
once	TRBV7-9	.	TRBJ1-1	CASSPGSLGNTEAFF	TGTGCCAGCAGCCCGGGGTCTTTGGGGAACACTGAAGCTTTCTTT
.	TRBV11-3	.	TRBJ1-1	CASSKNMQVRSDTEAFF	TGTGCCAGCAGTAAGAATATGCAGGTACGTTCGGACACTGAAGCTTTCTTT
once	TRBV7-2	.	TRBJ1-2	CASSLGGQGLSYGYTF	TGTGCCAGCAGCTTAGGGGGGCAGGGCTTGAGCTATGGCTACACCTTC
.	TRBV6-4	.	TRBJ1-1	CATITPPGVDEAFF	TGTGCCACCATAACACCCCCTGGGGTGGATGAAGCTTTCTTT
.	TRBV6-1	TRBD1	TRBJ1-1	CASSDSGGLAEAFF	TGTGCCAGCAGTGATTCAGGGGGCTTGGCTGAAGCTTTCTTT
.	TRBV27	.	TRBJ1-1	CASSLHSPNTEAFF	TGTGCCAGCAGCCTACATAGCCCGAACACTGAAGCTTTCTTT
few	TRBV5-4	.	TRBJ1-2	CASSFKQGSEGYTF	TGTGCCAGCAGCTTCAAACAGGGCTCGGAGGGCTACACCTTC
.	TRBV6-5	TRBD2	TRBJ2-7	CASSYSSGAYEQYF	TGTGCCAGCAGTTACTCTAGCGGGGCCTACGAGCAGTACTTC
once	TRBV28	TRBD1	TRBJ1-2	CASSSGPGQGLGYTF	TGTGCCAGCAGTTCGGGCCCGGGACAGGGGCTTGGCTACACCTTC
.	TRBV6-1	TRBD2	TRBJ2-3	CASSERGRGWNTDTQYF	TGTGCCAGCAGTGAACGAGGGAGGGGTTGGAACACAGATACGCAGTATTTT
.	TRBV28	.	TRBJ1-1	CASGGARVAFF	TGTGCTTCGGGGGGGGCAAGGGTGGCTTTCTTT
.	TRBV19	.	TRBJ1-4	CASSSAGTQTTNEKLFF	TGTGCCAGTAGTAGCGCCGGGACGCAGACAACTAATGAAAAACTGTTTTTT
once	TRBV7-9	.	TRBJ2-7	CASSLVLYEQYF	TGTGCCAGCAGCTTAGTCCTCTACGAGCAGTACTTC
.	TRBV23-1	.	TRBJ1-6	CASRGERGNSPLHF	TGCGCCAGCAGGGGCGAGCGGGGGAATTCACCCCTCCACTTT
.	TRBV4-1	.	TRBJ2-7	CASSQGAEQYF	TGCGCCAGCAGCCAAGGGGCCGAGCAGTACTTC
.	TRBV7-3	.	TRBJ2-3	CASSAYGGTDTQYF	TGTGCCAGCAGCGCCTACGGGGGCACAGATACGCAGTATTTT
.	TRBV5-6	.	TRBJ2-7	CASSLDGMGYEQYF	TGTGCCAGCAGCTTGGACGGGATGGGATACGAGCAGTACTTC
.	TRBV9	.	TRBJ1-1	CASSVVWDVNTEAFF	TGTGCCAGCAGCGTAGTTTGGGATGTGAACACTGAAGCTTTCTTT
.	TRBV5-8	.	TRBJ2-3	CASSRTIIDTQYF	TGTGCCAGCAGCCGTACAATCATAGATACGCAGTATTTT
.	TRBV29-1	.	TRBJ1-1	CSVGTTNTEAFF	TGCAGCGTGGGAACAACGAACACTGAAGCTTTCTTT
.	TRBV28	.	TRBJ1-5	CASSKTPTVEPQHF	TGTGCCAGCAGCAAAACCCCGACTGTGGAGCCCCAGCATTTT
.	TRBV6-1	.	TRBJ2-7	CASSEEGDGAYEQYF	TGTGCCAGCAGTGAAGAGGGGGACGGAGCCTACGAGCAGTACTTC
.	TRBV6-5	.	TRBJ2-1	CASSGGTDPRNEQFF	TGTGCCAGCAGTGGCGGGACGGACCCCAGGAATGAGCAGTTCTTC
.	TRBV6-1	TRBD1	TRBJ2-5	CASSEQTGSFETQYF	TGTGCCAGCAGTGAACAGACAGGGTCGTTCGAGACCCAGTACTTC
.	TRBV9	.	TRBJ2-2	CASSVASGLGTGELFF	TGTGCCAGCAGCGTAGCATCAGGGTTGGGCACCGGGGAGCTGTTTTTT
.	TRBV19	TRBD1	TRBJ1-4	CASSFWTGDEKLFF	TGTGCCAGTAGTTTTTGGACAGGGGACGAAAAACTGTTTTTT
.	TRBV4-2	TRBD2	TRBJ2-5	CASSQGRASGEETQYF	TGTGCCAGCAGCCAAGGAAGGGCTAGCGGGGAAGAGACCCAGTACTTC